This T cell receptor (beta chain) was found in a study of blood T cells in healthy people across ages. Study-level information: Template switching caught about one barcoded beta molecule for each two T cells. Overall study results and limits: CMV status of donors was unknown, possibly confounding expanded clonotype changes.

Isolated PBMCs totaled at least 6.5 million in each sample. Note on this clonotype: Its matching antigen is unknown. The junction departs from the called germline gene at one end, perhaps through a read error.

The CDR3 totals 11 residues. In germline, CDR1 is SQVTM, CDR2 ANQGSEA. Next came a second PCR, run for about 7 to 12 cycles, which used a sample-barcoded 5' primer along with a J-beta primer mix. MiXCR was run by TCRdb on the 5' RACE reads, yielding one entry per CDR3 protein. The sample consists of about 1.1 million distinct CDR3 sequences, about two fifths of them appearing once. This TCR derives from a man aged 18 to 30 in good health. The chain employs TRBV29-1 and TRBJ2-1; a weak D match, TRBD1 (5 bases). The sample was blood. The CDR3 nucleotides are TGCAGCGTTAAAGACAGCAATGAGCAGTTCTTC. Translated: CSVKDSNEQFF.